The source of this T cell receptor (beta chain) is a study of T-cell memory formation after mild COVID-19. This clonotype has at least ten counts. Trimming took 3 bases from V and 5 from J; bases not matched to a gene: 8. The CDR3 totals 15 residues. Germline CDR1 SGHDT, CDR2 YYEEEE. One entry per CDR3 protein, called by TCRdb with MiXCR from the 5' RACE reads. The sample contains roughly 130,000 distinct CDR3 sequences, about 6% of which appear only once. Sequenced sample: PBMCs or a T cell subset sorted from them (not recorded which). The sequence was collected from an adult woman who had mild COVID-19 (a few samples of this study predate the infection). Cell type and time point are not known. This chain uses TRBV5-6 with TRBJ2-3; 8 positions agree with TRBD1. CDR3 sequence reads: CASSSAGGIGDTQYF. The DNA of the CDR3 is TGTGCCAGCAGCTCCGCAGGGGGCATTGGAGATACGCAGTATTTT.